Included here is one T cell receptor (beta chain) sequence, with context. J lost 6 bases, V lost 5 bases, and 12 bases had no gene match. Per germline, CDR1 SNHLY and CDR2 FYNNEI. This CDR3 contains 16 residues. Primers included in the PCR were 60 Vbeta and 13 Jbeta primers. Clones were sequenced by immunoSEQ multiplex PCR, and TCRdb holds only the in-frame ones, with some missing. Of fewer than 200,000 clones in the sample, roughly 85% were seen once. This sample was taken from a study of cytomegalovirus exposure and HLA in healthy donors. This clonotype originated in a young man in good health and CMV-seronegative. The chain joins TRBV2 to TRBJ1-5, with TRBD1 matching 8 bases. Sequenced input: PBMCs. The CDR3 here is CASSPNPDRVFQPQHF. The CDR3 nucleotides read TGTGCCAGCAGTCCCAACCCGGACAGGGTATTTCAGCCCCAGCATTTT.